The 9 T cell receptor beta chains below were found in one sample sequenced in a study of vaccination effects on CD4 cells after COVID-19. After expansion with viral peptide pools in the ViraFEST assay, antigen-specific CD4+ T cells were sequenced. With approximately 10 days of culture completed, CD4+ T cells were isolated. Two-dose BNT162b2 or mRNA-1273 vaccination was given to participants. The antigens these receptors bind are not known. Generated by immunoSEQ multiplex PCR, the TCRdb table keeps only in-frame clones and is missing some. The table lists about 29,000 clones, 74% of them singletons, with under 20% in the top ten. Specimen: CD4+ T cells from PBMCs cultured with HCoV-OC43 spike peptides, collected after COVID-19 vaccination. Subset specified: HCoV-OC43 spike overlapping peptide pool stimulation. The source of these receptors is a human donor who received a COVID-19 vaccine.

This rearrangement joins TRBV4-1 to TRBJ2-5; TRBD2 agrees at 10 bases. This CDR3 is built from 14 residues. CDR1 and CDR2 (germline): MGHRA, YSYEKL. V trimming: 6 bases; J trimming: 5 bases; junction bases outside the gene matches: 6. CDR3 bases: TGCGCCAGCAGTCAGGGACTAGCGAGGGAGACCCAGTACTTC. Protein: CASSQGLARETQYF.

This chain links TRBV12-3 or TRBV12-4 with TRBJ2-5; 8 bases align to TRBD1. The CDR3 length is 13 residues. Germline trimming cut 7 bases from V and 5 bases from J; bases unmatched to any gene: 6. The CDR3 region has the DNA TGTGCCAGCACCGTAAACAGGGGGGAGACCCAGTACTTC. Its protein is CASTVNRGETQYF.

CDR3 loop: CASSLTGTYNEQFF. The CDR3 nucleotides are TGCGCCAGCAGCTTGACAGGTACCTACAATGAGCAGTTCTTC. The chain is built from TRBV5-1 and TRBJ2-1, with a tentative D call TRBD1 (5 bases). The CDR3 is 14 residues long. The ends were cut back, 1 base at V and 2 bases at J, with 7 bases in the middle. Germline lookup yields CDR1 SGHRS and CDR2 YFSETQ.

V and J are TRBV18 and TRBJ2-2; D is unclear. The CDR3 runs to 13 residues. Germline V gene lookup returns CDR1 KGHSH and CDR2 LQKENI. V was clipped by 6 bases and J by 4 bases, with 9 bases between them. In DNA, the CDR3 is TGTGCCAGCTCCCCTGGACCCACCGGGGAGCTGTTTTTT. It codes for CASSPGPTGELFF.

The V and J genes are TRBV7-6 and TRBJ1-1; 7 nucleotides align to TRBD1. The CDR3 length is 15 residues. Germline V gives CDR1 SGHVS, CDR2 FNYEAQ. With V trimmed by 4 bases and J by 4 bases, 9 bases remained unmatched. The CDR3 bases are TGTGCCAGCAGCTCCGACCCGACAGGGCCCACTGAAGCTTTCTTT. Its translation: CASSSDPTGPTEAFF.

This rearrangement joins TRBV5-1 to TRBJ2-4, with unresolved D. CDR1 and CDR2 from the germline V gene are SGHRS and YFSETQ. V was clipped by 3 bases and J by 5 bases, with 9 bases between them. The CDR3 sequence is 13 residues long. The CDR3 region has the DNA TGCGCCAGCAGCTCGGGCCCCCAAAACATTCAGTACTTC. Encoded protein: CASSSGPQNIQYF. The variable domain in full, completed from reference TRBV5-1 and TRBJ2-4, reads KAGVTQTPRYLIKTRGQQVTLSCSPISGHRSVSWYQQTPGQGLQFLFEYFSETQRNKGNFPGRFSGRQFSNSRSEMNVSTLELGDSALYLCASSSGPQNIQYFGAGTRLSVL.

This chain joins TRBV5-4 and TRBJ2-1; weak D call: TRBD1 (5 bases). Trimming cost V 5 bases and J 2 bases, with 11 bases left between them. The CDR3 contains 14 residues. Per germline, CDR1 SGHNT and CDR2 YYREEE (reference sequence). The CDR3 loop reads CASRSVGPYNEQFF. As DNA, the CDR3 is TGTGCCAGCAGATCCGTGGGGCCCTACAATGAGCAGTTCTTC.

The V call is TRBV5-1, the J call TRBJ1-6, with TRBD1 identical over 8 bases. Germline CDR1 SGHRS, CDR2 YFSETQ. Trimming removed 4 bases from V and 1 base from J; junction bases left unmatched: 13. The CDR3 is 19 amino acids. This CDR3 is CASSIAGQGIGSYNSPLHF. CDR3 nucleotide sequence: TGCGCCAGCAGCATCGCCGGACAGGGCATAGGGTCCTATAATTCACCCCTCCACTTT.

The V gene is TRBV7-9, the J gene TRBJ2-3, with 7 bases that match TRBD1. Germline CDR1 reads SEHNR; CDR2 reads FQNEAQ (reference sequence). The J segment lost 4 bases and the V segment lost 0 bases, leaving 13 bases of the junction unmatched. This CDR3 contains 18 residues. In nucleotides, the CDR3 is TGTGCCAGCAGCTTAGCGTCATTCAGGGACAGTTTACCAGATACGCAGTATTTT. It translates to CASSLASFRDSLPDTQYF.